The next 22 T cell receptor beta chains were all read from a single sample in a study of T cells in Graves' hyperthyroidism and ophthalmopathy. Regions amplified from RNA transcripts were the TCR beta CDR3 regions. The HTBI set primed first-round TCR CDR3 RT-PCR. MiXCR was run by TCRdb on the multiplex PCR reads, yielding one entry per CDR3 protein. The profile shows 500,000 to 550,000 distinct CDR3 sequences, less than 25% of them singletons. Sequencing was done on a sample of blood. The receptors stem from a man between 18 and 29 years old with Graves' hyperthyroidism.

The chain couples TRBV9 to TRBJ1-5; tentative D call: TRBD1 (5 bases). Germline CDR1 is SGDLS and CDR2 is YYNGEE. Trimming stripped 0 bases from V and 8 bases from J, with 12 bases between. This CDR3 region has 14 residues. The CDR3 loop reads CASSVGGEGEPQHF. In DNA form, the CDR3 reads TGTGCCAGCAGCGTAGGGGGGGAGGGTGAGCCCCAGCATTTT.

In this sample, this clonotype turned up many times. This chain uses TRBV6-1 with TRBJ1-5; D is undetermined. The CDR3 covers 13 residues. Germline V lookup: CDR1 MNHNS, CDR2 SASEGT. V was pared by 6 bases and J by 4 bases, with 10 bases between. CDR3 amino acids: CASRAGLNQPQHF. The DNA of the CDR3 is TGTGCCAGCAGAGCAGGTCTAAATCAGCCCCAGCATTTT.

The V gene is TRBV7-2, the J gene TRBJ2-5; TRBD1 agrees at 7 bases. Losses at the gene ends were 0 bases for V and 5 bases for J; bases not matched to a gene: 6. The germline CDR1 and CDR2 sequences are SGHTA and FQGNSA. The CDR3 runs to 15 residues. The CDR3 protein is CASSLAGGGWETQYF. The DNA of the CDR3 is TGTGCCAGCAGCTTAGCAGGGGGCGGCTGGGAGACCCAGTACTTC.

The chain links TRBV12-3 or TRBV12-4 to TRBJ2-5; TRBD1 aligns across 9 bases. With 3 bases clipped from V and 7 bases from J, the junction kept 3 bases outside the gene matches. CDR3 size: 13 residues. CDR3 nucleotide sequence: TGTGCCAGCAGTTTCGGGACAGGGAGGACCCAGTACTTC. Amino acid sequence: CASSFGTGRTQYF.

This clonotype was observed many times. V usage is TRBV28 and J usage is TRBJ1-5, with a possible D match to TRBD1 (5 bases). V gave up 5 bases and J gave up 5 bases, with 13 bases separating them. The CDR3 is made up of 14 amino acids. Looked up from germline, CDR1 is MDHEN and CDR2 is SYDVKM. CDR3 region: CASSLDSYYQPQHF. The CDR3 DNA reads TGTGCCAGCAGTCTCGACAGTTACTATCAGCCCCAGCATTTT.

The V gene is TRBV30, the J gene TRBJ2-7; D is uncertain. The CDR3 consists of 15 residues. The V end was cut by 1 base, the J end by 6 bases, with 19 bases between. Germline CDR1 reads GTSNPN; CDR2 reads SVGIG (reference sequence). CDR3 coding DNA: TGTGCCTGGAGTGGGGGAAAGAGAGTCCCTCTCGAGCAGTACTTC. This sequence encodes CAWSGGKRVPLEQYF.

This clonotype showed up just a few times. V usage is TRBV9 and J usage is TRBJ2-6; D is undetermined. V was pared by 0 bases and J by 4 bases, with 5 bases between. This CDR3 has 14 amino acids. CDR1 SGDLS and CDR2 YYNGEE come from the germline V gene. The DNA of the CDR3 is TGTGCCAGCAGCGTAGAAGCGGGGGCCAACGTCCTGACTTTC. Translated: CASSVEAGANVLTF.

This clonotype was detected a few times. The V call is TRBV5-1, the J call TRBJ1-1; D perhaps matches TRBD1 (5 bases). CDR3 length: 14 amino acids. In germline, CDR1 is SGHRS, CDR2 YFSETQ. V lost 5 bases to trimming and J lost 0 bases, with 11 bases between them. CDR3 region: CASSPDIVNTEAFF. Here the CDR3 DNA reads TGCGCCAGCAGTCCGGACATAGTGAACACTGAAGCTTTCTTT.

This clonotype was recorded at least ten times. This chain connects TRBV28 to TRBJ2-7; D possibly uses TRBD1 or TRBD2 (6 bases each). Trimming pared 7 bases from V and 0 bases from J, leaving 16 bases between. Germline CDR1 reads MDHEN; CDR2 reads SYDVKM. The CDR3 is 15 amino acids. The CDR3, as DNA: TGTGCCAGCACCTGGAGGGGGGCCAGCTCCTACGAGCAGTACTTC. Its protein product is CASTWRGASSYEQYF.

This clonotype was recorded a few times. The chain links TRBV28 to TRBJ2-5; 8 positions match TRBD1. Germline CDR1 reads MDHEN; CDR2 reads SYDVKM. V trimming: 4 bases; J trimming: 2 bases; junction bases outside the gene matches: 6. The CDR3 is 15 amino acids. The CDR3 loop is CASSWSQGVQETQYF. In DNA, the CDR3 is TGTGCCAGCAGTTGGTCACAGGGGGTTCAAGAGACCCAGTACTTC.

V gene TRBV6-1 combines with J gene TRBJ1-2, with D uncertain. Germline lookup yields CDR1 MNHNS and CDR2 SASEGT. The ends were cut back, 5 bases at V and 4 bases at J, with 14 bases in the middle. The CDR3 is made up of 14 amino acids. In DNA form, the CDR3 reads TGTGCCAGCAGTACCCAGGCGGGTAGCTATGGCTACACCTTC. It codes for CASSTQAGSYGYTF.

The chain is built from TRBV25-1 and TRBJ2-6; 10 bases fit TRBD1. The germline gives CDR1 MGHDK, CDR2 SYGVNS. J lost 0 bases, V lost 2 bases, and 10 bases had no gene match. The CDR3 runs 20 residues. The CDR3 DNA reads as TGTGCCAGCAGTGAAACACCGGGACAGGGGACCAGCTCTGGGGCCAACGTCCTGACTTTC. Translating gives CASSETPGQGTSSGANVLTF. Combining the CDR3 with reference TRBV25-1 and TRBJ2-6 gives the whole variable domain EADIYQTPRYLVIGTGKKITLECSQTMGHDKMYWYQQDPGMELHLIHYSYGVNSTEKGDLSSESTVSRIRTEHFPLTLESARPSHTSQYLCASSETPGQGTSSGANVLTFGAGSRLTVL.

The chain's CDR3 is CASSYDEQYF. CDR3 nucleotide sequence: TGTGCCAGCAGTTACGACGAGCAGTACTTC. The rearrangement joins TRBV2 to TRBJ2-7; D remains unclear. The V end lost 5 bases, the J end lost 5 bases, and 4 bases lay between the germline ends. Germline V gene lookup returns CDR1 SNHLY and CDR2 FYNNEI. This CDR3 is 10 amino acids long.

This chain links TRBV6-5 with TRBJ1-2, with 7 bases identical to TRBD1. This CDR3 comprises 15 residues. Germline V gene data show CDR1 as MNHEY and CDR2 as SVGAGI. V was pared by 2 bases and J by 0 bases, with 3 bases of the junction left unmatched. CDR3 sequence (DNA): TGTGCCAGCAGTTACGAAGGGGGCACTAACTATGGCTACACCTTC. As protein: CASSYEGGTNYGYTF.

The gene calls are TRBV12-3 or TRBV12-4 and TRBJ2-7, with 7 bases matching TRBD2. The CDR3 has 11 amino acids. J gave up 7 bases and V 6 bases, and 3 bases lay outside the gene matches. CDR3 nucleotide sequence: TGTGCCAGCAGAACGCGGGGGGAGCAGTACTTC. It specifies CASRTRGEQYF.

This clonotype was recorded many times. The chain uses TRBV6-5 and TRBJ1-3; D unclear. There are 15 residues in the CDR3. The V end was cut by 2 bases, the J end by 7 bases, with 15 bases between. The V gene's germline CDR1 is MNHEY and CDR2 SVGAGI. The CDR3 sequence: CASSYGRSLTNTIYF. The CDR3 region has the DNA TGTGCCAGCAGTTACGGCAGGTCGTTAACGAACACCATATATTTT.

The chain joins TRBV28 to TRBJ2-2; 8 nucleotides line up with TRBD2. The CDR3 is 16 amino acids. The junction had 8 bases not matched to a gene; V was cut back by 8 bases and J by 0 bases. Germline lookup yields CDR1 MDHEN and CDR2 SYDVKM. CDR3: CASPRTSRPNTGELFF. CDR3 in DNA: TGTGCCAGCCCCCGGACTAGCAGACCGAACACCGGGGAGCTGTTTTTT.

Comments on this clonotype: A read error may produce the germline difference seen at one junction end. This chain joins TRBV6-1 and TRBJ2-5; D is ambiguous. The CDR3 has 14 residues. Germline V gene lookup returns CDR1 MNHNS and CDR2 SASEGT. For the CDR3, the DNA is TGTGCCAGCAGCGAGACTTTGCCCCCAGAGACCCAGCACTTC. Encoded protein: CASSETLPPETQHF.

This clonotype appeared many times. The chain combines TRBV12-3 or TRBV12-4 with TRBJ1-2; a weak D match, TRBD1 (5 bases). V lost 3 bases to trimming and J lost 8 bases, with 16 bases between them. This CDR3 has 14 residues. For the CDR3, the DNA is TGTGCCAGCAGTTTTGACAGCCCATTGGGAGGCTACACCTTC. Its translation is CASSFDSPLGGYTF.

This clonotype was counted a few times. The rearrangement joins TRBV2 to TRBJ1-5; 9 nucleotides agree with TRBD1. Germline-derived CDR1 and CDR2 are SNHLY and FYNNEI. Trimming took 6 bases from V and 2 from J; bases not matched to a gene: 5. The CDR3 runs to 15 residues. In nucleotides, the CDR3 is TGTGCCAGCAGGGACAGGGGTAGTGGCAATCAGCCCCAGCATTTT. This sequence encodes CASRDRGSGNQPQHF.

The sample holds many counts of this clonotype. The rearrangement uses TRBV28 and TRBJ1-5; D ambiguous. Trimming shortened V by 5 bases and J by 2 bases, and 10 bases separated the two germline ends. Looked up from germline, CDR1 is MDHEN and CDR2 is SYDVKM. CDR3 size: 14 residues. DNA of the CDR3: TGTGCCAGCAGTCCCCTGAGTGGCAATCAGCCCCAGCATTTT. This sequence encodes CASSPLSGNQPQHF.

V gene TRBV28 combines with J gene TRBJ1-1; D is uncertain. CDR1 and CDR2 (germline): MDHEN, SYDVKM. CDR3 length: 13 amino acids. V shed 6 bases and J shed 3 bases, with 11 bases lying between them. CDR3 amino acids: CASSKKGHTEAFF. The CDR3 coding sequence is TGTGCCAGCAGCAAGAAGGGCCACACTGAAGCTTTCTTT.